This T cell receptor beta chain was sequenced during a study of neurological immune-mediated disorders (dated 2019 in TCRdb). Describing the broader study: Using UMI-based sequencing, the study compared peripheral blood TCR-beta repertoires from patients with HTLV-I-associated myelopathy (HAM/TSP), patients with multiple sclerosis, and healthy controls. The cohort included 60 to 75 subjects: roughly 14 with HAM/TSP, approximately 35 with multiple sclerosis, and roughly 20 healthy controls. Longitudinal HAM/TSP donors and healthy donors each had 3 time-points at intervals of about 3-45 months. The 106 TCR-beta libraries covered PBMC samples along with longitudinal samples, technical triplicates, and paired sorted CD4+ and CD8+ T-cell subsets.

To synthesize cDNA, template-switch 5'RACE was performed with a primer carrying a 10-nucleotide random unique molecular identifier so that each TCR transcript was tagged. Every sequencing run yielded over 160 million TCR-beta sequences covering 15-18 subjects. The RNeasy kit was used to extract total RNA. Using the KAPA Real-time Library Amplification kit, TCR-beta VDJ regions were amplified with primers for the TCR constant region and the 5'RACE anchor. A first PCR added sample indexes and Illumina adaptors, after which a second PCR increased the library yield. After purification with Ampure beads, the TCR product of roughly 650 bp was size-selected on a 2% E-gel SizeSelection system. Library quality was checked on a Bioanalyzer, concentration was measured with Qubit, and libraries were quantified with the Kapa Library Quantification kit before pooling. Paired-end 2 x 150 bp sequencing of the libraries was performed on an Illumina HiSeq 2500. To increase sequence diversity, roughly 24-32% phiX was spiked into each library pool. On the study's bioinformatics: Quality-filtered reads were processed with the UMI-based MiGEC pipeline, and over 80% of raw TCR sequences were removed by the MiGEC pipeline during error correction. VDJ genes were aligned to IMGT germline references, and clonotypes were defined by unique CDR3 amino acid sequence plus V-J genes. Clonal expansion, Shannon diversity and CDR3 relatedness (CalcPairwiseDistances, ClusterSamples) were evaluated with VDJtools, and phylogenetic trees were built with CLCbio workbench. Expanded clones were defined as having at least 8 unique UMIs, based on coefficient-of-variation modelling across technical triplicates. The public sequencing data were trimmed at Q25 with fastp and processed into clonotypes with MiXCR by TCRdb, which kept only in-frame beta chains. Each entry is one CDR3 protein sequence, shown with its most common DNA and genes. TCRdb's processing, not the authors', yielded these V and J calls. The table for this sample lists approximately 48,000 distinct CDR3 sequences; over 9.5% of them were counted only once. Together, the top ten hold 9% of the sample.

Here is what the overall study found, with its caveats: TCR clonal expansion was highest in HAM/TSP patients and lowest in MS patients, with MS patients falling below even healthy controls. Across subjects, expanded clones never shared an identical CDR3 amino acid sequence, which suggests that the TCR-beta repertoires in every group were private.

The time point label corresponds to: longitudinal time-point 3. Libraries from unsorted PBMCs were made from 2 million PBMCs kept in RNAlater at -80 degrees C until RNA extraction. Peripheral blood underwent Ficoll-Hypaque density gradient centrifugation to isolate PBMCs, which were then cryopreserved in liquid nitrogen. V is trimmed back by 5 bases and J by 4 bases, and the junction contains 11 bases that no gene match accounts for. Looking up the germline V gene (reference sequence) yields CDR1 MNHEY and CDR2 SMNVEV. The CDR3 measures 16 amino acids from cysteine to phenylalanine. Only the CDR3 region is kept as DNA, spanning 48 bases read in frame from base 1. This clonotype was seen ten or more times. Its cognate antigen has yet to be identified. No base-level quality is on record; no much larger clone is a single base apart.

The sequenced sample consisted of PBMCs. This clonotype was sampled from a male donor with HTLV-1-associated myelopathy (HAM/TSP). This sequence uses TRBV27 and TRBJ1-2; the central 9 bases match TRBD1. The CDR3 loop reads CASSLKQGAALYGYTF. The DNA sequence is as follows: TGTGCCAGCAGTCTAAAACAGGGGGCCGCGCTCTATGGCTACACCTTC.